The clone carrying this T cell receptor (beta chain) occurred a few times. The antigen is not known. RNA transcripts served as the template for amplifying TCR beta CDR3 regions. In the first-round RT-PCR of the TCR CDR3, the HTBI primer set was used. TCRdb reanalysed the multiplex PCR reads using MiXCR and keeps one entry per CDR3 protein. The sample holds hundreds of thousands of distinct CDR3 sequences, about 45% seen once. The data originate from a study of T cells in Graves' hyperthyroidism and ophthalmopathy. Findings and caveats of the study: Stable hyperthyroidism was told apart from ophthalmopathy by a model built on 13 V-J features. Most expanded thyroid clonotypes above 0.001 also appeared in blood.

Researchers barred patients who had uncontrolled infection, other autoimmune disease, pregnancy or lactation. Clinical symptoms, serum thyroxine and TRAb, thyroid ultrasound and orbital computed tomography were used for the diagnoses. This TCR derives from an adult man with Graves' disease, either hyperthyroidism or ophthalmopathy (not recorded which). Sequenced: peripheral blood or thyroid tissue (not recorded which).

CDR3 nucleotides: TGTGCCAGCAGACCATCGGGGGGGGGCGACACTGAAGCTTTCTTT. Its translation is CASRPSGGGDTEAFF. The chain couples TRBV6-6 to TRBJ1-1, with D possibly TRBD1 on 6 matching bases. This CDR3 comprises 15 residues. V was trimmed by 6 bases and J by 3 bases, leaving 17 bases between them. Germline CDR1 and CDR2: MNHNY and SVGAGI (reference sequence).